The 2 T cell receptor beta chains given below trace back to one sample, sequenced in a study of T cells expressing NK-cell markers. TCRdb reprocessed the 5' RACE reads and stores each CDR3 protein as one record, lacking DNA. This repertoire includes about 550,000 distinct CDR3 sequences. Sequencing was done on a sample of blood T cells: a sorted CD56 or NKG2C T cell subset, CD4+ or CD8+ T cells, or bulk PBMC T cells (not recorded which). The receptors were sampled from a man between 18 and 35 years old in good health.

The CDR3 is CASRLGQGGEKLFF. The gene calls are TRBV27 and TRBJ1-4; TCRdb calls TRBD1, which cannot be checked without DNA. Germline assignment: CDR1 MNHEY and CDR2 SMNVEV (reference sequence). The CDR3 runs to 14 residues.

The chain links TRBV10-3 to TRBJ2-1; TCRdb's D gene call, TRBD2, goes unchecked for lack of DNA. From germline, CDR1 is ENHRY and CDR2 SYGVKD. The CDR3 contains 16 residues. This CDR3 is CAISPGTSGNNNEQFF.